This T cell receptor (beta chain) is drawn from a study of regulatory T cells in long-lasting Graves disease. Findings of the study overall: Among the persistent patients, 2,500 to 3,500 public clonotypes were shared, more than the approximately 960 shared among new patients.

The sample's time point: newly diagnosed GD, antithyroid drugs for less than 3 months. The TCR library was prepared using RNA isolated from PBMCs. HTBI primers from iRepertoire and Arm-PCR of CDR3 regions yielded the TCR beta libraries. TCRdb reprocessed the multiplex PCR reads via MiXCR and lists one record per CDR3 protein. In the table there are about 310,000 distinct CDR3 sequences, 18% of which are singletons. The CDR3 loop spans 14 amino acids. Germline V gene data show CDR1 as MNHNS and CDR2 as SASEGT. This clonotype was recorded many times. Its specificity is unknown. Sequencing used peripheral blood mononuclear cells (PBMCs), obtained at new diagnosis, from a patient treated with antithyroid drugs. The genes are TRBV6-1 and TRBJ2-5; TRBD1 matches at 8 bases. The last part of the DNA fits TRBJ2-1 better; the J call may be wrong. This receptor was taken from a female donor with Graves disease. CDR3 sequence reads: CASKGRGRINEQFF. The CDR3 region has the DNA TGTGCCAGCAAAGGCAGGGGGCGTATTAATGAGCAGTTCTTC.